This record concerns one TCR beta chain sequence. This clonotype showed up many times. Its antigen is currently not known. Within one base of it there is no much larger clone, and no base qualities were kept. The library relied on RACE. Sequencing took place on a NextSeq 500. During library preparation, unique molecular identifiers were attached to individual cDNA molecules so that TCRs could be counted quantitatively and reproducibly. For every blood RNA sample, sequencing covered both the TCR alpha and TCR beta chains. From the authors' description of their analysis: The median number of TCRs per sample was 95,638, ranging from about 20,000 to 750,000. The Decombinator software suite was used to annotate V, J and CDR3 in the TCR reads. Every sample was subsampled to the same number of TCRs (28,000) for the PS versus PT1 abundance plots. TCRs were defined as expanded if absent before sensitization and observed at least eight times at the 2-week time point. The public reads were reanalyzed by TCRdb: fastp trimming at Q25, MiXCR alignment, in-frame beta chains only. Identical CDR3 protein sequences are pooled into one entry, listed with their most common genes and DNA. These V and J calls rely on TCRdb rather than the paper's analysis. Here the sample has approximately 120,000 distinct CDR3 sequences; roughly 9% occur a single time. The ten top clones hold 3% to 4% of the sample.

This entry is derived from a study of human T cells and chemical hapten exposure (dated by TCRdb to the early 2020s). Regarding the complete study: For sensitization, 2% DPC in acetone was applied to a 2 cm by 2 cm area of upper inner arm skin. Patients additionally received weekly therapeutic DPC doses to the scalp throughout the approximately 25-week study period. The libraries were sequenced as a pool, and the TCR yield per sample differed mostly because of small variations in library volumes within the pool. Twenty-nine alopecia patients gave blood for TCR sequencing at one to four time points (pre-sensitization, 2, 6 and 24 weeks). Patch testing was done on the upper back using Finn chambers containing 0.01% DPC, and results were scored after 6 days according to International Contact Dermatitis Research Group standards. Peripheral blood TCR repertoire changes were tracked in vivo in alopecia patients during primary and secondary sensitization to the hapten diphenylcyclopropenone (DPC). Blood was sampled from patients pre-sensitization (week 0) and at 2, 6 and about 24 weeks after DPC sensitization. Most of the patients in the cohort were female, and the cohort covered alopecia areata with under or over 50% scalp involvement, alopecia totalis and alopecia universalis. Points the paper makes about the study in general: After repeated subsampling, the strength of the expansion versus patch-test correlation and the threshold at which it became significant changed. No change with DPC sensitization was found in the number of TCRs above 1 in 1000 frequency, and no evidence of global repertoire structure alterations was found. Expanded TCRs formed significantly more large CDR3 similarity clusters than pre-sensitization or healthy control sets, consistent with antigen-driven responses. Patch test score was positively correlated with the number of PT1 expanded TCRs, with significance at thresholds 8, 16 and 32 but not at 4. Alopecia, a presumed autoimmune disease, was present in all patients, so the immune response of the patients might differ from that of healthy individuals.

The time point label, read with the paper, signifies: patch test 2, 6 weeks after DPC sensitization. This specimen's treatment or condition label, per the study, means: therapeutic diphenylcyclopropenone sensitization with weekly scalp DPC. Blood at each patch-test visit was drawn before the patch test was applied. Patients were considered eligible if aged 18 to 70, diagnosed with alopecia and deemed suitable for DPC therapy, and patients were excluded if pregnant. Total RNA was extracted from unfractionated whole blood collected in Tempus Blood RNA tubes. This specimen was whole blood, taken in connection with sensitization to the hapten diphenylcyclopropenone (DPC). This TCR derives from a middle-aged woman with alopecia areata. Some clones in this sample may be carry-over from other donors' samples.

The CDR3 protein: CASSSRDFFSYNEQFF. The bases are TGTGCCAGCAGCTCCCGGGACTTCTTCTCCTACAATGAGCAGTTCTTC. The sequence is built from TRBV11-2 and TRBJ2-1; TRBD2 is possibly the D segment (6 matching bases). The V end loses 4 bases and the J end loses 0 bases, and a stretch of 13 bases separates them. From the cysteine through the phenylalanine, the CDR3 covers 16 amino acids. The sequence is cut down to CDR3 DNA, 48 bases in frame from base 1. Looking up the germline V gene yields CDR1 SGHAT and CDR2 FQNNGV.